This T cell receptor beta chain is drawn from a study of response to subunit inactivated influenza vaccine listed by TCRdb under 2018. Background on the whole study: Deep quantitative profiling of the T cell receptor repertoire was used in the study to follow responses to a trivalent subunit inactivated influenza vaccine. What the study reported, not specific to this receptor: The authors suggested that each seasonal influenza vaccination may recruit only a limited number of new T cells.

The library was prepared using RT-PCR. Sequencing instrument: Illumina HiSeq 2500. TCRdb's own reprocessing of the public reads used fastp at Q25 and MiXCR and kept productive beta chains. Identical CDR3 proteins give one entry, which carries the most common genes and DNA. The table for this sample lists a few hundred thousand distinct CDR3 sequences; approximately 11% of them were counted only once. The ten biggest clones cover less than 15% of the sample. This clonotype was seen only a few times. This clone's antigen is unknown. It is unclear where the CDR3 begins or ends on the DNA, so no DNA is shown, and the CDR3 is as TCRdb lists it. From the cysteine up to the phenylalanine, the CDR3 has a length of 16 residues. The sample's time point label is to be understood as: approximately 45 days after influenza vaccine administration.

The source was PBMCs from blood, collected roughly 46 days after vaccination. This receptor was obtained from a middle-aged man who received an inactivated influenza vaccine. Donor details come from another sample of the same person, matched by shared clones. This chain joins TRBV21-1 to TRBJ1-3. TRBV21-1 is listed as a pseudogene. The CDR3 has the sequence CASLPAQFASGNTIYF.